This TCR beta chain stems from a study of T cell repertoires in cytomegalovirus infection. Across the whole study: From public TCR beta signatures came an indication of both CMV infection and matching HLA type.

CDR3 length: 12 residues. Germline V gene data show CDR1 as SGHTA and CDR2 as FQGNSA. The V gene lost 1 base and the J gene lost 7 bases, with 7 bases spanning the gap. Each CDR3 protein is one row after TCRdb ran MiXCR on the reads. The sample has about 450,000 distinct CDR3 sequences, around 32% seen once. Findings and limits, study-wide: There were carriers of CMV plus the relevant HLA, and cumulative public TCR beta family frequency identified them. In two of eight donors, the top clonotype was HLA-C-restricted CMV-specific.

This clonotype was seen at least ten times. What it recognizes is unknown. Sequenced: PBMCs. This chain joins TRBV7-2 and TRBJ1-2; D remains ambiguous. This TCR was sampled from a human donor in good health (CMV status not recorded). Some clones in this sample may be carry-over from other donors' samples. The CDR3 region has the DNA TGTGCCAGCAGCTTAGAGCGAGTTGGCTACACCTTC. Amino acids: CASSLERVGYTF.